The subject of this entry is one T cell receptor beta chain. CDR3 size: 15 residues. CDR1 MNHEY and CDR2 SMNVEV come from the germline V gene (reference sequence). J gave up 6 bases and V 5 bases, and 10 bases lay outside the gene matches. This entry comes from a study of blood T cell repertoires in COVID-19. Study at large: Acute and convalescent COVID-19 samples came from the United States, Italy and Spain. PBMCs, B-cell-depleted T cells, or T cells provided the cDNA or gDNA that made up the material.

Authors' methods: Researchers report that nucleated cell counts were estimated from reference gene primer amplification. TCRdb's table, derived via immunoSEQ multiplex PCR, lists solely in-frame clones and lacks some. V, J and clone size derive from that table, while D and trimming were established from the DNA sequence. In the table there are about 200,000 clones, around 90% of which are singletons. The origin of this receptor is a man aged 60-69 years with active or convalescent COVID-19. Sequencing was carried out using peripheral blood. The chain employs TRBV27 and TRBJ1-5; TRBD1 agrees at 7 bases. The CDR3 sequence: CASSPTATGSQPQHF. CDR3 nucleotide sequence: TGTGCCAGCAGTCCTACCGCGACAGGGAGTCAGCCCCAGCATTTT.